The 14 T cell receptor beta chains below come from one sample, sequenced in a study of lung T cells in sarcoidosis with Löfgren's syndrome. TCRdb used MiXCR to reprocess the reads, holding one entry per CDR3 protein. Altogether some 19,000 distinct CDR3 sequences are present, around 23% being singletons, with the ten largest covering around 0.74%. The sequencing input was CD4+ T cells from bronchoalveolar lavage. Every receptor here comes from a human donor with sarcoidosis (Löfgren's syndrome or another form), or a control subject (not recorded which).

This clonotype is labeled as medium-sized. The chain joins TRBV7-9 to TRBJ2-1; TRBD2 matches 11 bases. Germline V gene sequence: CDR1 SEHNR, CDR2 FQNEAQ (reference sequence). CDR3 length: 16 residues. V trimming: 2 bases; J trimming: 4 bases; junction bases outside the gene matches: 4. The CDR3 sequence: CASSLSLAGAYNEQFF. The CDR3 DNA reads TGTGCCAGCAGCTTATCACTAGCGGGGGCATACAATGAGCAGTTCTTC.

Only a few counts were recorded for this clonotype. The CDR3 loop is CASSIEGSYEQYF. The CDR3, as DNA: TGTGCCAGTAGTATAGAAGGGAGCTACGAGCAGTACTTC. This sequence joins TRBV19 and TRBJ2-7; D possibly corresponds to TRBD2 (5 bases). CDR1 is LNHDA, CDR2 SQIVND, per germline (reference sequence). Between the trimmed V and J ends, which lost 0 bases and 3 bases, there was a span of 6 bases. The CDR3 has 13 residues.

The V and J genes are TRBV18 and TRBJ1-1; D is unresolved. The V and J ends lost 3 bases and 11 bases respectively, with 16 bases between them. Germline V lookup: CDR1 KGHSH, CDR2 LQKENI. The CDR3 contains 13 residues. The CDR3 protein is CASSPRELAEAFF. In DNA form, the CDR3 reads TGTGCCAGCTCACCCCGAGAACTGGCCGAGGCTTTCTTT.

This clonotype came up many times. V is TRBV2 and J is TRBJ1-5; D call uncertain. The CDR3 contains 13 residues. The ends were cut back, 7 bases at V and 0 bases at J, with 7 bases in the middle. Germline CDR1 and CDR2: SNHLY and FYNNEI. CDR3 nucleotide sequence: TGTGCCAGCAAAGGATATAGCAATCAGCCCCAGCATTTT. This translates into CASKGYSNQPQHF.

Comment on this clonotype: One base away lies a much larger clone, so this may be a sequencing read error. The V call is TRBV7-2, the J call TRBJ1-2; D is unclear. The CDR3 consists of 11 residues. Trimming took off 2 bases at V and 10 bases at J, with 8 bases between the two ends. Germline loops: CDR1 SGHTA, CDR2 FQGNSA. The CDR3 spells CASSLKVDYTF. CDR3 coding DNA: TGTGCCAGCAGCTTAAAGGTTGACTACACCTTC.

This clonotype was picked up a small number of times. This CDR3 is CASSLEGSSYEQYF. The CDR3 DNA is TGTGCCAGCAGCTTAGAGGGTAGCTCCTACGAGCAGTACTTC. The chain carries TRBV7-2 and TRBJ2-7, with D uncertain. CDR1 and CDR2 (germline): SGHTA, FQGNSA. The V gene lost 1 base and the J gene lost 0 bases, with 7 bases spanning the gap. This CDR3 contains 14 residues. The variable domain in full, completed from reference TRBV7-2 and TRBJ2-7, reads GAGVSQSPSNKVTEKGKDVELRCDPISGHTALYWYRQSLGQGLEFLIYFQGNSAPDKSGLPSDRFSAERTGGSVSTLTIQRTQQEDSAVYLCASSLEGSSYEQYFGPGTRLTVT.

This clonotype rates as medium-sized. The chain combines TRBV4-3 with TRBJ2-3; 10 nucleotides align to TRBD2. CDR1 and CDR2 (germline): LGHNA, YSLEER. This CDR3 contains 15 residues. Trimming at V came to 0 bases and at J to 4 bases, leaving 1 base not matched to a gene. The CDR3 sequence is CASSQEGTSADTQYF. In nucleotides, the CDR3 is TGCGCCAGCAGCCAAGAGGGGACTAGCGCAGATACGCAGTATTTT.

This clonotype has a count of ten or more. The chain carries TRBV7-2 and TRBJ1-3; no clear D gene. Germline V gene lookup returns CDR1 SGHTA and CDR2 FQGNSA. Trimming pared 3 bases from V and 0 bases from J, leaving 12 bases between. The length of the CDR3 is 16 residues. In DNA form, the CDR3 reads TGTGCCAGCAGCTTCGACTTTGGCGACTCTGGAAACACCATATATTTT. Translation: CASSFDFGDSGNTIYF.

This clonotype turned up a few times. The V call is TRBV5-1, the J call TRBJ2-7; possibly TRBD2 for D (6 bases). CDR1 SGHRS and CDR2 YFSETQ come from the germline V gene. The CDR3 is 14 residues long. V shed 5 bases and J shed 2 bases, with 14 bases lying between them. The CDR3 sequence is CASRKGTGAYEQYF. The DNA for the CDR3 is TGCGCCAGCAGGAAGGGGACTGGAGCCTACGAGCAGTACTTC.

This clonotype has a handful of counts. The chain couples TRBV29-1 to TRBJ1-1; D may be TRBD1 (5 bases). Germline-derived CDR1 and CDR2 are SQVTM and ANQGSEA. Trimming shortened V by 0 bases and J by 4 bases, and 12 bases separated the two germline ends. The CDR3 sequence is 14 residues long. CDR3 coding DNA: TGCAGCGTTGAAGATCCACAGAGGGGCACTGAAGCTTTCTTT. It translates to CSVEDPQRGTEAFF.

Note on this clonotype: A much larger clone differs from this one at a single base, so this may be a read error. V is TRBV7-2 and J is TRBJ2-5; 15 bases are a match to TRBD2. Germline-derived CDR1 and CDR2 are SGHTA and FQGNSA. This CDR3 has 17 amino acids. Here the CDR3 reads CASRRGLAGGYQVTQYF. CDR3 nucleotides: TGTGCCAGCAGACGGGGACTAGCGGGGGGATACCAAGTGACCCAGTACTTC.

This clonotype has at least ten counts. The rearrangement uses TRBV2 and TRBJ1-2; D not certain. The CDR3 sequence is 15 residues long. Deletions cut 7 bases from V and 4 bases from J, with 19 bases between. CDR1 and CDR2 from the germline V gene are SNHLY and FYNNEI. CDR3 region: CASTTGGVLIYGYTF. The CDR3 region has the DNA TGTGCCAGCACAACCGGAGGAGTGCTTATCTATGGCTACACCTTC. The complete variable domain, with remaining parts taken from reference TRBV2 and TRBJ1-2, reads EPEVTQTPSHQVTQMGQEVILRCVPISNHLYFYWYRQILGQKVEFLVSFYNNEISEKSEIFDDQFSVERPDGSNFTLKIRSTKLEDSAMYFCASTTGGVLIYGYTFGSGTRLTVV.

This clonotype was observed a handful of times. The J gene is TRBJ2-7, the V gene TRBV12-3 or TRBV12-4, with D perhaps matching TRBD1 (6 bases). V was trimmed by 6 bases and J by 0 bases, leaving 9 bases between them. The CDR3 contains 13 residues. CDR3 coding DNA: TGTGCCAGCAGGACGACAGGCTCCTACGAGCAGTACTTC. Translating it yields CASRTTGSYEQYF.

In its sample, this clonotype was seen many times. The rearrangement joins TRBV20-1 to TRBJ1-1, with 9 positions matching TRBD1. Looked up from germline, CDR1 is DFQATT and CDR2 is SNEGSKA (reference sequence). CDR3 length: 14 residues. Unmatched junction bases numbered 9, after V lost 5 bases and J lost 5 bases. The CDR3 region is CSAAKQGARTEAFF. CDR3 nucleotide sequence: TGCAGTGCTGCGAAACAGGGGGCGCGGACTGAAGCTTTCTTT.